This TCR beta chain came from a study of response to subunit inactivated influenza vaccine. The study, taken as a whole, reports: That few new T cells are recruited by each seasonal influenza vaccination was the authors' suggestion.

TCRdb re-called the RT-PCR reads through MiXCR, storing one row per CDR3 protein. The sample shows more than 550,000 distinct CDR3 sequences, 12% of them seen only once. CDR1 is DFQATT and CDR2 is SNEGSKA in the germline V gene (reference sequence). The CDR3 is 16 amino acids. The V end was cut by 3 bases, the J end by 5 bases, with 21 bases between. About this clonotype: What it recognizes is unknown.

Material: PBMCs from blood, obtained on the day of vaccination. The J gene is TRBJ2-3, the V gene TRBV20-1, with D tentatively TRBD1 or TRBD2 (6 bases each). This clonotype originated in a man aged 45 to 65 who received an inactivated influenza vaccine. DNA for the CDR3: TGCAGTGCTAGCAGTGGCGGGGTACGGGGGCGAGATACGCAGTATTTT. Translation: CSASSGGVRGRDTQYF.